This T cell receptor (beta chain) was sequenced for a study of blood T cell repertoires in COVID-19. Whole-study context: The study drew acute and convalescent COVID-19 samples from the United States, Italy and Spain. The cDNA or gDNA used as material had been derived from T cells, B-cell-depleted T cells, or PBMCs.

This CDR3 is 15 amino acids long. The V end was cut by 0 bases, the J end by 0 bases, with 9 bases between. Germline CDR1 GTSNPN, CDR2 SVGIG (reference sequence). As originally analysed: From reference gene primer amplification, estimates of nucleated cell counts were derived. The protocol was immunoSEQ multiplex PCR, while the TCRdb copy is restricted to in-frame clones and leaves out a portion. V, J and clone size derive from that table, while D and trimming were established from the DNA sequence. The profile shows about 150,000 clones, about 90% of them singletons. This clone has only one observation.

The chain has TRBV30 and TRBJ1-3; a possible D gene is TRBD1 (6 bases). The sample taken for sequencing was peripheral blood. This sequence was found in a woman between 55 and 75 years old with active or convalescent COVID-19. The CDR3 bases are TGTGCCTGGAGTGTGGGACACACCTCTGGAAACACCATATATTTT. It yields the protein CAWSVGHTSGNTIYF.